The present entry profiles one T cell receptor (beta chain) with its context. Data came from immunoSEQ multiplex PCR; TCRdb stores just in-frame clones and leaves some out. The sample holds about 25,000 clones, around 94% seen once. The sample is drawn from a study of graft-versus-host responses after intestinal transplantation. This TCR came from a human patient who received an intestinal transplant, so some T cells may come from the graft donor. The material sequenced was PBMCs, taken roughly 30 days after intestinal transplant.

The CDR3 DNA follows: TGTGCCAGCAGCCGGGGCAACTACGAGCAGTACTTC. Protein: CASSRGNYEQYF. The chain is built from TRBV6-1 and TRBJ2-7; tentatively, D is TRBD1 or TRBD2 (5 bases each). The V end was cut by 6 bases, the J end by 3 bases, with 9 bases between. Looked up from germline, CDR1 is MNHNS and CDR2 is SASEGT. The CDR3 has 12 residues.